This TCR beta chain was sequenced during a study of tumor and adjacent non-tumor tissue in lung cancer. Across the whole study: The cohort had under 15 adenocarcinoma, a couple of squamous cell and 1 small cell patients. Stage I to III disease affected about nine men and about five women aged roughly 31 to 76.

V was pared by 5 bases and J by 4 bases, with 19 bases between. CDR1 is DFQATT and CDR2 is SNEGSKA in the germline V gene (reference sequence). The length of the CDR3 is 15 residues. Notes on this clonotype: Its specificity is not known. This may be a read error: a much more frequent sequence differs by one nucleotide.

Study conclusions and caveats: Tumor TCR diversity, when higher, was linked to shorter survival. Tumor repertoires had a smaller top 100 clone share than normal lung.

This sample's RNA came from whole unsorted tissue. Three rounds of nested PCR, following a modified ARM-PCR protocol, produced the TCRbeta library. Via MiXCR, TCRdb re-called the multiplex PCR reads, giving one row per CDR3 protein. Altogether under 150,000 distinct CDR3 sequences are present, about 71% being singletons, with the ten largest covering roughly 18%. This clonotype was obtained from a man between 60 and 70 years old with small cell lung cancer. This rearrangement joins TRBV20-1 to TRBJ2-3; D assignment may be TRBD1 or TRBD2 (6 bases each). Sequenced: lung tumor tissue. CDR3 sequence reads: CSAGQMGGGADTQYF. Written as DNA, the CDR3 is TGCAGTGCTGGACAGATGGGGGGAGGAGCAGATACGCAGTATTTT.